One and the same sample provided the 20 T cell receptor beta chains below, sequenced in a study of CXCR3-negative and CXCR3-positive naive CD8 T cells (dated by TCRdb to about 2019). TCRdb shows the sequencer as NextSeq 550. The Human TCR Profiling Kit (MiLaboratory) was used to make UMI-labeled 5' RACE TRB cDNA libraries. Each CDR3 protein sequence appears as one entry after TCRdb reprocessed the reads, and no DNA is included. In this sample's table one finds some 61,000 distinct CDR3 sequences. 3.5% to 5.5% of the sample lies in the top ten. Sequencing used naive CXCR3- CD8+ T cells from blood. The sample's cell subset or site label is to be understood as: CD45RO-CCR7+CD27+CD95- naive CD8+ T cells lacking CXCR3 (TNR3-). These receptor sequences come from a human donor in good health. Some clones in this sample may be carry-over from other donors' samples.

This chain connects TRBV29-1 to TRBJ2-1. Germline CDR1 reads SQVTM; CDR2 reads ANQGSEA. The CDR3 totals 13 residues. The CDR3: CSVEGRPNNEQFF.

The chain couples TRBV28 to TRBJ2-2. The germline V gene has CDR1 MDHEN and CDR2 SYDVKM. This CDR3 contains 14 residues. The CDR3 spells CASSLSRNTGELFF.

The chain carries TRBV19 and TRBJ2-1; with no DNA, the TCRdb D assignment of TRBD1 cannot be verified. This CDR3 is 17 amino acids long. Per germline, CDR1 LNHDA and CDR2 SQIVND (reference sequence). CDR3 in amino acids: CASSLPGLASSHNEQFF.

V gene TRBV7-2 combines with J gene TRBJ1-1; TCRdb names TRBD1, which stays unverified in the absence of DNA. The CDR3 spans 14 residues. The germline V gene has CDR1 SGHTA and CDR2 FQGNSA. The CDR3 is CASSSGQVRTEAFF.

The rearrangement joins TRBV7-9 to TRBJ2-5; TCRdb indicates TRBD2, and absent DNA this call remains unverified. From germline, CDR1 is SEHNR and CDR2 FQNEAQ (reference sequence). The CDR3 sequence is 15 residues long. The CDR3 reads CASSPILAAEETQYF.

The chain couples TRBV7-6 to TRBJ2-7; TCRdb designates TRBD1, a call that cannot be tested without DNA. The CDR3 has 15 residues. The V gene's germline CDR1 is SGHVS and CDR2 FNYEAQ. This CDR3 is CASSLTGGERNEQYF.

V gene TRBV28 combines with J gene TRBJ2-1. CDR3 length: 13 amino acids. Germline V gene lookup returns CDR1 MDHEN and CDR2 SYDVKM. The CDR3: CATFLRAYNEQFF.

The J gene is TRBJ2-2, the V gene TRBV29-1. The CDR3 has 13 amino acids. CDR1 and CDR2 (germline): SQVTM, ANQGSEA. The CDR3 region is CSVDEVGSGELFF.

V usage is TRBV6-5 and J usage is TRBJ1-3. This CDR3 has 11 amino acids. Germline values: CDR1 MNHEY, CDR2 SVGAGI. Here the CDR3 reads CASVWGNTIYF.

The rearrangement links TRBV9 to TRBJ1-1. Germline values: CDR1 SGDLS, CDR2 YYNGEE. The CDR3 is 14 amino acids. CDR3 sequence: CASSAEASSSEAFF.

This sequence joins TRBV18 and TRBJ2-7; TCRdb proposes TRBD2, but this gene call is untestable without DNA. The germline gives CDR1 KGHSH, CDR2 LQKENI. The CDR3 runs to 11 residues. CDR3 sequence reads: CASSPRDGVPF.

CDR3 protein: CASSLDPGLAATGELFF. The chain recombines TRBV7-9 with TRBJ2-2; TCRdb picks TRBD2, but there is no DNA to check that call. Germline values: CDR1 SEHNR, CDR2 FQNEAQ (reference sequence). CDR3 size: 17 residues.

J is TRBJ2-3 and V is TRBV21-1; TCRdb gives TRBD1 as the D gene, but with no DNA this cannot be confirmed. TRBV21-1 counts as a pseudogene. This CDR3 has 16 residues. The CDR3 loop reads CATEKSGGGPADTQYF.

The CDR3 sequence: CASRLAGNTEAFF. This rearrangement joins TRBV6-5 to TRBJ1-1. The length of the CDR3 is 13 residues. Germline V CDR1 and CDR2: MNHEY, SVGAGI.

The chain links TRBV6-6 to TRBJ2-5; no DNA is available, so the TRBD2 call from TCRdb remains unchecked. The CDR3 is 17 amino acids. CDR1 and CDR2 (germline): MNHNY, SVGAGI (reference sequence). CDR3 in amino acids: CASSYTTSGGAGETQYF.

The chain's CDR3 is CASSENTGELFF. V and J are TRBV27 and TRBJ2-2. Germline V gene sequence: CDR1 MNHEY, CDR2 SMNVEV (reference sequence). The CDR3 extends over 12 amino acids.

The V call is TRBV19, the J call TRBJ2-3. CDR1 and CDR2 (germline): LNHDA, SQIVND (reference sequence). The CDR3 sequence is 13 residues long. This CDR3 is CASSMTRTGAQYF.

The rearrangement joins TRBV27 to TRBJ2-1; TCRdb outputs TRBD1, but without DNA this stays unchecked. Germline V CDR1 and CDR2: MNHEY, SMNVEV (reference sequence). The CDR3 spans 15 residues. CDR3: CASSLYLTAYNEQFF.

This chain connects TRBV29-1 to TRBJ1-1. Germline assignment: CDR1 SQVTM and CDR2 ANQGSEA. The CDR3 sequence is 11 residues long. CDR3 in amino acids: CSGTVNTEAFF.

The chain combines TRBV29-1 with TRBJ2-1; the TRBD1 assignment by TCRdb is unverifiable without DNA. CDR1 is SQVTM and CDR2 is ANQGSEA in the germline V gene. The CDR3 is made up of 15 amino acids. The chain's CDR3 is CSVESTGGIVYEQFF.